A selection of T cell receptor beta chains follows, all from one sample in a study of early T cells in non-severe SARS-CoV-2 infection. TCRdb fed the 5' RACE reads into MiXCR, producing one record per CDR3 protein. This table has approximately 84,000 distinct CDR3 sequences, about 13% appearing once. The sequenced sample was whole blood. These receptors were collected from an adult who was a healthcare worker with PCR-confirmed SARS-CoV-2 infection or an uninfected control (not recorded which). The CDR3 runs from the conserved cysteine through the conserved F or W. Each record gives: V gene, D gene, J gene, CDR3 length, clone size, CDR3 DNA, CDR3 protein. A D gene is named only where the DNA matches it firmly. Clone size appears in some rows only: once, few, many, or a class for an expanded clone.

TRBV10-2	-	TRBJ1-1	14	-	TGCGCCAGCAGTGAGGCGGGAGGGGACACTGAAGCTTTCTTT	CASSEAGGDTEAFF
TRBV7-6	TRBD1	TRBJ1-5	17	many	TGTGCCAGCAGCTTAGGAGGCAGGGGGTTGAGCAATCAGCCCCAGCATTTT	CASSLGGRGLSNQPQHF
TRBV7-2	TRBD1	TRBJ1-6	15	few	TGTGCCAGCAGCTTGGGACAGGGGTTGAATTCACCCCTCCACTTT	CASSLGQGLNSPLHF
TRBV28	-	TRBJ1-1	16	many	TGTGCCAGCAGTTATGCCTCCGGGACATTGTTCACTGAAGCTTTCTTT	CASSYASGTLFTEAFF
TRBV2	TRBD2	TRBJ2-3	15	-	TGTGCCAGCAGCCCTAGCGGGAGGGACACAGATACGCAGTATTTT	CASSPSGRDTDTQYF
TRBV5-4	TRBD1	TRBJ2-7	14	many	TGTGCCAGCAGCCCACCCGGTAGGGGGCACGAGCAGTACTTC	CASSPPGRGHEQYF
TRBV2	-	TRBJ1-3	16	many	TGTGCCAGCAGCGCGACAGAATCTGGCTCTGGAAACACCATATATTTT	CASSATESGSGNTIYF
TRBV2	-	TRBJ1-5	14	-	TGTGCCAGCAGTGCCAGGGAAAGCAATCAGCCCCAGCATTTT	CASSARESNQPQHF
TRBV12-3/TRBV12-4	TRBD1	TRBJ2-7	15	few	TGTGCCAGCAGACCCGGGACAGGGGGATGGGACGAGCAGTACTTC	CASRPGTGGWDEQYF
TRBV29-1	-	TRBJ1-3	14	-	TGCAGCGTTGAGCAGGGGCACTCTGGAAACACCATATATTTT	CSVEQGHSGNTIYF
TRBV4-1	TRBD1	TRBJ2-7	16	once	TGCGCCAGCAGCCAAGATCGACAGGGGATCCCCTACGAGCAGTACTTC	CASSQDRQGIPYEQYF
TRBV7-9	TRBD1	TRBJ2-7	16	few	TGTGCCAGCAGCTCCTCGACAGGGGGCCACCCCTACGAGCAGTACTTC	CASSSSTGGHPYEQYF
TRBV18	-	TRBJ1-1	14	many	TGTGCCAGCTCACCACCATCAGCGGACACTGAAGCTTTCTTT	CASSPPSADTEAFF
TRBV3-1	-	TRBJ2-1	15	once	TGTGCCAGCAGCCAAGACCACCGAGTGTACAATGAGCAGTTCTTC	CASSQDHRVYNEQFF
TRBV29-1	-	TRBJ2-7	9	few	TGCAGCGTGAACTACGAGCAGTACTTC	CSVNYEQYF
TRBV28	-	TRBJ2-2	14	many	TGTGCCAGCAGTCCGCGGTTTGAAACCGGGGAGCTGTTTTTT	CASSPRFETGELFF
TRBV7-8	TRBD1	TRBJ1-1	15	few	TGTGCCAGCAGCTTTTCCGGGACAGGGATCACTGAAGCTTTCTTT	CASSFSGTGITEAFF
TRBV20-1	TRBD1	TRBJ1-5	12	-	TGCAGTGCTAGGACAGGGGCTCAGCCCCAGCATTTT	CSARTGAQPQHF
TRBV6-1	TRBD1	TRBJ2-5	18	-	TGTGCCAGCACCCCGATGGGGACAGGGACCGCCGTGCAAGAGACCCAGTACTTC	CASTPMGTGTAVQETQYF
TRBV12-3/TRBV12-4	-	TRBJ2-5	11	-	TGTGCCAGCAGTTTAAGGAAGACCCAGTACTTC	CASSLRKTQYF
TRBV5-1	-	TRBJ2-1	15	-	TGCGCCAGCAGCTTAGGACTACTTTACACCAATGAGCAGTTCTTC	CASSLGLLYTNEQFF
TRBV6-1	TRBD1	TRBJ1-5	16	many	TGTGCCAGCAGTGCTGGACAGGGGGCGAGCAATCAGCCCCAGCATTTT	CASSAGQGASNQPQHF
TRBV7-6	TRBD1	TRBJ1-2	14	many	TGTGCCAGCGGACAGGGACCCCCTAACTATGGCTACACCTTC	CASGQGPPNYGYTF
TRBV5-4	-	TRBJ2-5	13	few	TGTGCCAGCAGCTTAGGATACCAAGAGACCCAGTACTTC	CASSLGYQETQYF
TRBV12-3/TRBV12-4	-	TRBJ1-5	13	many	TGTGCCAGCAGCTTTGGCTTTGAGGGGGCCCAGCATTTT	CASSFGFEGAQHF
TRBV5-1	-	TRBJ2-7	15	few	TGCGCCAGCAGCCGGTCGCCTGGCAGCTCCTACGAGCAGTACTTC	CASSRSPGSSYEQYF
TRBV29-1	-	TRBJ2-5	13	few	TGCAGCGTTGAGGGTCTCCTTCACGCGACCCAGTACTTC	CSVEGLLHATQYF
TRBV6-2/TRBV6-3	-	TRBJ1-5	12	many	TGTGCCAGCAGCCGGGGCGTTCAGCCCCAGCATTTT	CASSRGVQPQHF
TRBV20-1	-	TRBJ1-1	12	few	TGCAGTGGGGGCAGACCGAACACTGAAGCTTTCTTT	CSGGRPNTEAFF
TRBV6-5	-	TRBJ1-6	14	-	TGTGCCAGCAGTTACCGGGATGATAATTCACCCCTCCACTTT	CASSYRDDNSPLHF
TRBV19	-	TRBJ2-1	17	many	TGTGCCAGTAGCTTCATTCCCCGGGACGCCAATCCCCCGCAACAGTTCTTC	CASSFIPRDANPPQQFF
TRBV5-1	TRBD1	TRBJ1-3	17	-	TGCGCCAGCAGCTTGGACCCACAGGGGGTGAGAGGAAACACCATATATTTT	CASSLDPQGVRGNTIYF
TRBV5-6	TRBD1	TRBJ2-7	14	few	TGTGCCAGCAGTTCAAGACAGGGATTCTACGAGCAGTACTTC	CASSSRQGFYEQYF
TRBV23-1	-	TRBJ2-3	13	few	TGCGCCAGCAGTCAATTTTATACAGATACGCAGTATTTT	CASSQFYTDTQYF
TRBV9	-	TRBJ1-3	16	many	TGTGCCAGCAGCGGCAATCGACAGGTCGCTGGAAACACCATATATTTT	CASSGNRQVAGNTIYF
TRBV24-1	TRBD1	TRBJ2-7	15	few	TGTGCCACCAGTGACCCGGGACAGCCTCCCTACGAGCAGTACTTC	CATSDPGQPPYEQYF
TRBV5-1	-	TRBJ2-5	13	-	TGCGCCAGCAGATTACGGGGAAAAGAGACCCAGTACTTC	CASRLRGKETQYF
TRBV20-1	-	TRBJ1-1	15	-	TGCAGTGCTAGAGATAGACGGAGGGTAGACACTGAAGCTTTCTTT	CSARDRRRVDTEAFF
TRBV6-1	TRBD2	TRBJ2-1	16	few	TGTGCCAGCAGCACGACTAGCGGGAGGCGCTACAATGAGCAGTTCTTC	CASSTTSGRRYNEQFF
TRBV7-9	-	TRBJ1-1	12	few	TGTGCCAGCAGCTTAGCGCTTGGGACAGCTTTCTTT	CASSLALGTAFF
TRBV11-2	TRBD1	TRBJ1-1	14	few	TGTGCCAGCAGCCCCTTGACAGGGCACACTGAAGCTTTCTTT	CASSPLTGHTEAFF
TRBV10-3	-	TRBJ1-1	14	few	TGTGCCATCAGTGAGGGCAGGAAAAACACTGAAGCTTTCTTT	CAISEGRKNTEAFF
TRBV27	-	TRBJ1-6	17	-	TGTGCCAGCAGTTCCCCCAGTCCGAGCTCCTATAATTCACCCCTCCACTTT	CASSSPSPSSYNSPLHF
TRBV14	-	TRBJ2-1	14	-	TGCGCCAGCAGCCAGAGACAGTTTTTCAATGAGCAGTTCTTC	CASSQRQFFNEQFF
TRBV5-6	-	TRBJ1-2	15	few	TGTGCCAGCAGCTCTGGAGGCCGGTCCTACTATGGCTACACCTTC	CASSSGGRSYYGYTF
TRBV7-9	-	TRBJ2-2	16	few	TGTGCCAGCAGTTCCTCGACACAACCGAACACCGGGGAGCTGTTTTTT	CASSSSTQPNTGELFF
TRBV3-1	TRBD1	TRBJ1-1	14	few	TGTGCCAGCAGACCGGGACAGGGGAACCCTGAAGCTTTCTTT	CASRPGQGNPEAFF
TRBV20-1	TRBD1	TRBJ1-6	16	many	TGCAGTGCTAGAGGAGGGGGCAATTCCTATAATTCACCCCTCCACTTT	CSARGGGNSYNSPLHF
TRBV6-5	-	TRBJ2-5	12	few	TGTGCCAGCAGGGACGTCCAAGAGACCCAGTACTTC	CASRDVQETQYF
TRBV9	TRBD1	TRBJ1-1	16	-	TGTGCCAGCAGCCTCTCCGGGACAGGGGCGAACACTGAAGCTTTCTTT	CASSLSGTGANTEAFF
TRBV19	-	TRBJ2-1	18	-	TGTGCCAGTAGTATCTGGGCTGCCGGACGAAGCTCCTACAATGAGCAGTTCTTC	CASSIWAAGRSSYNEQFF
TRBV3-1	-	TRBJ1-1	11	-	TGTGCCAGCACCCTGGGGGCGGAAGCTTTCTTT	CASTLGAEAFF
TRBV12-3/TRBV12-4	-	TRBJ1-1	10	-	TGTGCCAGCAGCCTGCATGAAGCTTTCTTT	CASSLHEAFF
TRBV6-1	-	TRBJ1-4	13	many	TGTGCCACCCGACACGTCTCTAATGAAAAACTGTTTTTT	CATRHVSNEKLFF
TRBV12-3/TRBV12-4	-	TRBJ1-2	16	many	TGTGCCAGCAGGAAGAACTCCAGGGCGGACGTTGCTGGCTACACCTTC	CASRKNSRADVAGYTF
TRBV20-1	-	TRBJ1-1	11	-	TGCAGTGCCGTAGGACCTATTGAAGCTTTCTTT	CSAVGPIEAFF
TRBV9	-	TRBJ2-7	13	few	TGTGCCAGCAGCGGCCAACTATATGGCGAGCAGTACTTC	CASSGQLYGEQYF
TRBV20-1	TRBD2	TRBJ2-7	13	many	TGCAGTGCCCGTAGCGGGAGAACCTACGAGCAGTACTTC	CSARSGRTYEQYF
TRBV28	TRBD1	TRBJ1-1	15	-	TGTGCCAGCAGACTATTACAGGGGATGAACACTGAAGCTTTCTTT	CASRLLQGMNTEAFF